This T cell receptor beta chain was sequenced in a study of cytomegalovirus exposure and HLA in healthy donors. For this clone: What it binds is not known.

Germline CDR1 and CDR2: LGHNA and YNFKEQ. V was clipped by 0 bases and J by 8 bases; unmatched bases: 11. This CDR3 comprises 16 residues. Study-wide results and caveats: In a later analysis, at a false discovery rate of 0.05, 17,000 or so TCR beta sequences were associated with HLA alleles. One cluster of highly shared sequence variants probably arose as a sequencing artifact. In an earlier analysis, in under 700 donors, most V segments appeared productive either ~90% or ~30% of the time. Reportedly, HLA-A and HLA-B alleles of most subjects were accurately predicted from TCR beta.

Primers included in the PCR were 60 Vbeta and 13 Jbeta primers. Some clones are missing from TCRdb's copy, which holds only in-frame ones; the method was immunoSEQ multiplex PCR. Across approximately 52,000 clones, the top ten clones capture about 9.2% of the sample. This TCR was sampled from a man aged 50 to 60 in good health and CMV-seropositive. Material for sequencing was PBMCs. The chain couples TRBV4-2 to TRBJ1-2; 8 nucleotides line up with TRBD1. The CDR3 nucleotides are TGTGCCAGCAGCCAAGATCAAGGGGGCGACAGGGGCGGCTACACCTTC. This encodes CASSQDQGGDRGGYTF.